This entry concerns a single T cell receptor (beta chain). This entry is derived from a study of blood T cell repertoires in COVID-19. About the study: The cDNA or gDNA used as material had been derived from T cells, B-cell-depleted T cells, or PBMCs.

CDR1 and CDR2 from the germline V gene are SGHNT and YYREEE (reference sequence). V shed 3 bases and J shed 6 bases, with 13 bases lying between them. The CDR3 is 14 residues long. Repertoires were generated with immunoSEQ multiplex PCR, while TCRdb's copy carries only in-frame clones and drops some. Counted here are roughly 300,000 clones, over 70% occurring once; the ten biggest clones make up approximately 1.5%. Sample: peripheral blood. The rearrangement links TRBV5-4 to TRBJ2-1, with D possibly TRBD2 on 6 matching bases. This clonotype was obtained from a woman aged 40-49 years who had recovered from COVID-19. CDR3 DNA: TGTGCCAGCAGCTCCGGGGGTGGTCGCAATGAGCAGTTCTTC. Translation: CASSSGGGRNEQFF.